Listed below are T cell receptor beta chains from one sample, sequenced in a study of CD8+ T cells in alopecia areata. Libraries were prepared by immunoSEQ multiplex PCR; TCRdb keeps only in-frame clonotypes and omits some of them. This table has around 13,000 clones, 65% to 70% appearing once. This specimen was skin, taken at week 4, from a patient treated with tofacitinib. These receptors all come from a human donor with alopecia areata. CDR3s include the opening cysteine and the closing phenylalanine or tryptophan. Fields, in order: J gene, D gene, V gene, clone size, CDR3 DNA, CDR3 protein. The D gene is left open where the match is weak. For some rows the clone size is stated as once, few or many, or as a class when expanded; others skip it.

>TRBJ2-1|TRBD2|TRBV7-2|few
TGTGCCAGCAGCTATACTAGCGGGGGGGCGAATGAGCAGTTCTTC
CASSYTSGGANEQFF
>TRBJ2-1|TRBD2|TRBV19|-
TGTGCCAGTAGTATAGGGAGCGGGGGGGCCGGAAATGAGCAGTTCTTC
CASSIGSGGAGNEQFF
>TRBJ1-1|-|TRBV7-9|few
TGTGCCAGCAGCGTGCAGGACCTAAACACTGAAGCTTTCTTT
CASSVQDLNTEAFF
>TRBJ2-1|TRBD2|TRBV27|-
TGTGCCAGCAGTTCCACTCCGGGGGGGCTTGGTGAGCAGTTCTTC
CASSSTPGGLGEQFF
>TRBJ1-2|TRBD1|TRBV9|-
TGTGCCAGCAGCCCCCAGGGGGCCAACTATGGCTACACCTTC
CASSPQGANYGYTF
>TRBJ2-7|TRBD1|TRBV6-6|-
TGTGCCAGCAGCCAGGGACAGAACTACGAGCAGTACTTC
CASSQGQNYEQYF
>TRBJ2-1|TRBD2|TRBV9|-
TGTGCCAGCAGCGTAGAGATCGGGAGGAATGAGCAGTTCTTC
CASSVEIGRNEQFF
>TRBJ2-1|-|TRBV2|few
TGTGCCAGCAGAATAACAGGTTACTACAATGAGCAGTTCTTC
CASRITGYYNEQFF
>TRBJ2-7|-|TRBV2|few
TGTGCCAGCAACAAGGGGGGGGACAGCGAGCAGTACTTC
CASNKGGDSEQYF
>TRBJ2-7|-|TRBV7-9|few
TGTGCCAGCAGCTTAAACGGGGGGCCCGGAAGCGAGCAGTACTTC
CASSLNGGPGSEQYF
>TRBJ2-1|TRBD2|TRBV2|-
TGTGCCAGCAAACGACTAGCGGGGCGATCCTACAATGAGCAGTTCTTC
CASKRLAGRSYNEQFF
>TRBJ2-5|-|TRBV18|-
TGTGCCAGCTCACCACGACAGCAAGAGACCCAGTACTTC
CASSPRQQETQYF
>TRBJ1-2|-|TRBV6-5|-
TGTGCCACCTCACGGGGGGCGGACTATGGCTACACCTTC
CATSRGADYGYTF
>TRBJ2-7|-|TRBV5-1|few
TGCGCCAGCAGAAAGAACCAAGACGAGCAGTACTTC
CASRKNQDEQYF
>TRBJ2-7|-|TRBV27|-
TGTGCCAGCAGTTTAGCCTCGGGACTCGCTTACGAGCAGTACTTC
CASSLASGLAYEQYF
>TRBJ2-1|TRBD2|TRBV5-1|-
TGCGCCAGCAGCTTCGGGACTAGCGACTACAATGAGCAGTTCTTC
CASSFGTSDYNEQFF
>TRBJ1-4|TRBD1|TRBV4-1|-
TGCGCCAGCAGCCAAGTAGGGGGCGCGGGGAGTGAAAAACTGTTTTTT
CASSQVGGAGSEKLFF
>TRBJ1-2|-|TRBV6-6|-
TGTGCCAGCAGTTCCCAATTCCCAGCTAACTATGGCTACACCTTC
CASSSQFPANYGYTF
>TRBJ1-6|TRBD1|TRBV30|once
TGTGCCTGGAATGCCGGGACAGGGGGATTACCCCTCCACTTT
CAWNAGTGGLPLHF
>TRBJ2-3|-|TRBV19|-
TGTGCCAGTAACGCCCCGGAACGCACAGATACGCAGTATTTT
CASNAPERTDTQYF
>TRBJ1-1|-|TRBV19|-
TGTGCCACCACCCCGGGGGGGAGGACTGAAGCTTTCTTT
CATTPGGRTEAFF
>TRBJ1-1|-|TRBV6-5|-
TGTGCCAGCAGTTACCCCCAGGGGAGTGAAGCTTTCTTT
CASSYPQGSEAFF
>TRBJ2-6|-|TRBV11-2|-
TGTGCCAGCAGCCGAAGCTGGGGGGCAAGCCTCTCTGGGGCCAACGTCCTGACTTTC
CASSRSWGASLSGANVLTF
>TRBJ2-3|-|TRBV10-3|few
TGTGCCATCAGTGAGTCCTCAGATACGCAGTATTTT
CAISESSDTQYF
>TRBJ2-3|-|TRBV5-1|-
TGCGCCAGCAGACCCGCGGCGGGACACACAGATACGCAGTATTTT
CASRPAAGHTDTQYF
>TRBJ2-3|-|TRBV18|-
TGTGCCAGCTCACCACGGCGATCAGGGGCCCTCTCCACAGATACGCAGTATTTT
CASSPRRSGALSTDTQYF
>TRBJ2-7|-|TRBV27|-
TGTGCCAGCAGTTTAGAGGCGACGGCTTCCTACGAGCAGTACTTC
CASSLEATASYEQYF
>TRBJ2-2|-|TRBV7-9|-
TGTGCCAGCAGCTTAGTGCTCGGATCCGGGGAGCTGTTTTTT
CASSLVLGSGELFF
>TRBJ1-3|-|TRBV10-3|-
TGTGCCATCACAGATCATCGGACCATATATTTT
CAITDHRTIYF
>TRBJ2-5|TRBD2|TRBV7-3|-
TGTGCCAGCAGCTTAAGGGGACGGACTAGCGGGGGAGAGACCCAGTACTTC
CASSLRGRTSGGETQYF
>TRBJ2-1|-|TRBV11-3|-
TGTGCCAGCAGTCTCGGCGGGCTATCCTACAATGAGCAGTTCTTC
CASSLGGLSYNEQFF
>TRBJ2-4|TRBD2|TRBV7-2|-
TGTGCCAGCAGCTTAGTATGGGCTAGCGGGGGGACCAAAAACATTCAGTACTTC
CASSLVWASGGTKNIQYF
>TRBJ1-5|TRBD1|TRBV6-6|-
TGTGCCAGCAGTCCAGGGGGTGGCAATCAGCCCCAGCATTTT
CASSPGGGNQPQHF
>TRBJ2-3|-|TRBV19|-
TGTGCCAGTAGTTCCACGGGATGGGGAGCAGATACGCAGTATTTT
CASSSTGWGADTQYF
>TRBJ2-3|-|TRBV6-6|few
TGTGCCAGCACCCCAGACAGATTTCCTAGCACAGATACGCAGTATTTT
CASTPDRFPSTDTQYF
>TRBJ1-6|-|TRBV5-6|few
TGTGCCAGCAGCTTGTATAGGGAAAGCTCCTATAATTCACCCCTCCACTTT
CASSLYRESSYNSPLHF
>TRBJ1-5|TRBD1|TRBV10-3|-
TGTGCCATCAGTGAGGAGAGGGGGCGCAATCAGCCCCAGCATTTT
CAISEERGRNQPQHF
>TRBJ2-7|-|TRBV15|-
TGTGCCACCAGCAGAACCCGGGGGGCGACCTACGAGCAGTACTTC
CATSRTRGATYEQYF
>TRBJ2-3|-|TRBV29-1|once
TGCAGCGTTTCCAGGGGGGAGGTCACAGATACGCAGTATTTT
CSVSRGEVTDTQYF
>TRBJ2-7|TRBD1|TRBV7-9|few
TGTGCCAGCAGCTTCGGACAGGGTTGGGAGCAGTACTTC
CASSFGQGWEQYF